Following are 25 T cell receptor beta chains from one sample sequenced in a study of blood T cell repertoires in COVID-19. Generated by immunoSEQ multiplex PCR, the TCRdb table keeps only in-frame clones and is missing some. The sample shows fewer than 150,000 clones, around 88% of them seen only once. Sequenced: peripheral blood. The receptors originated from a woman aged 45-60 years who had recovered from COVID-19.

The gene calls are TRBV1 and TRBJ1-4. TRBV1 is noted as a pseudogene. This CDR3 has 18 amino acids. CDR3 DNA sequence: TGCACCAGCAGCCAAGATGAGGCAGAGTGCCAAACTAATGAAAAACTGTTTTTT. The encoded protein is CTSSQDEAECQTNEKLFF.

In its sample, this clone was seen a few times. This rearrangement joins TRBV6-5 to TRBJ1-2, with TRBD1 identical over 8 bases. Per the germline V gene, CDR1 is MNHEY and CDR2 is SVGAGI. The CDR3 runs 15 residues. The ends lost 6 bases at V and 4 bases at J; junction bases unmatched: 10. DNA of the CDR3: TGTGCCAGCAGCTCCGAACAGGGGGGTGGCTATGGCTACACCTTC. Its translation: CASSSEQGGGYGYTF.

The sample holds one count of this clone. The CDR3 spells CASSSDSGNTIYF. For the CDR3, the DNA is TGTGCCAGCAGTTCAGATTCTGGAAACACCATATATTTT. The genes are TRBV7-3 and TRBJ1-3, with D hard to call. CDR1 and CDR2 (germline): SGHTA, FQGTGA. V shed 6 bases and J shed 1 base, with 7 bases lying between them. This CDR3 has 13 amino acids.

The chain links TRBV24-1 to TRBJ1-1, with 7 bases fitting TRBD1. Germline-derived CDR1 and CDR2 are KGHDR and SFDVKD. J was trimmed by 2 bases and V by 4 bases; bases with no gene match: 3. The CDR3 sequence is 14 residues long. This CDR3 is CATSESGGNTEAFF. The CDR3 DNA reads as TGTGCCACCAGTGAGTCAGGGGGAAACACTGAAGCTTTCTTT.

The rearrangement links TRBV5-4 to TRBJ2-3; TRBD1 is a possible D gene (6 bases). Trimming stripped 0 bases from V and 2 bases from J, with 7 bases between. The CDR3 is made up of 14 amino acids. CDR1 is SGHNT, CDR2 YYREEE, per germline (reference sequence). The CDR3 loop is CASSLDRVTDTQYF. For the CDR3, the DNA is TGTGCCAGCAGCTTGGACAGGGTCACAGATACGCAGTATTTT.

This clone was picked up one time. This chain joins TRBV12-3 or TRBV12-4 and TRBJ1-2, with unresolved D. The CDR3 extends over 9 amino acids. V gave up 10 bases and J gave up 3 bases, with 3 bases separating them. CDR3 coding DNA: TGTGCCACCGACTATGGCTACACCTTC. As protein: CATDYGYTF.

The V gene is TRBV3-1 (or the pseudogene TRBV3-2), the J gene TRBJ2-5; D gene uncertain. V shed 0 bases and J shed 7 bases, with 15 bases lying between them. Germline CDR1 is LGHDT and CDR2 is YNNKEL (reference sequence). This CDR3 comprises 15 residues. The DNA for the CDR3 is TGTGCCAGCAGCCAAGATTTCTCGGTTATCGGGACCCAGTACTTC. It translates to CASSQDFSVIGTQYF.

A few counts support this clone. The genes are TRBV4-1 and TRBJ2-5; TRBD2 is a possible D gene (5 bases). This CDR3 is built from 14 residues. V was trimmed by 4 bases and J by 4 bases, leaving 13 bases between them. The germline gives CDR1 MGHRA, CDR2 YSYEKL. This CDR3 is CASSPQFAGETQYF. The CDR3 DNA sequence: TGCGCCAGCAGCCCCCAGTTCGCGGGAGAGACCCAGTACTTC.

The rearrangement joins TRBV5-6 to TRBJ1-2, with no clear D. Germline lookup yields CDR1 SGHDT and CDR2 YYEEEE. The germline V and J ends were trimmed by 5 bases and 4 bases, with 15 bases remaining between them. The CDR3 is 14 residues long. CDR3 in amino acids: CASSRAGDLYGYTF. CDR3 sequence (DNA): TGTGCCAGCAGTCGTGCAGGTGACCTCTATGGCTACACCTTC.

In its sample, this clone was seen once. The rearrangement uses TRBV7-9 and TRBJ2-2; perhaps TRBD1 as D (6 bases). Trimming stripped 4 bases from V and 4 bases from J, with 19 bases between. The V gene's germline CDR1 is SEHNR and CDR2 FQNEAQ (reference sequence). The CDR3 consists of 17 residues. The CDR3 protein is CASSCGVGGWFTGELFF. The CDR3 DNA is TGTGCCAGCAGCTGTGGCGTAGGGGGTTGGTTCACCGGGGAGCTGTTTTTT.

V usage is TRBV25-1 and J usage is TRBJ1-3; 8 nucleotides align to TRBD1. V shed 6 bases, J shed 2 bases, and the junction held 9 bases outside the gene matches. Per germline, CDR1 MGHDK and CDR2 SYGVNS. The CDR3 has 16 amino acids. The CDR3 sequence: CASSPRTGYPGNTIYF. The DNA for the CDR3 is TGTGCCAGCAGCCCGCGGACAGGGTATCCTGGAAACACCATATATTTT. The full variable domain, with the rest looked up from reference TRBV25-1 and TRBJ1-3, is EADIYQTPRYLVIGTGKKITLECSQTMGHDKMYWYQQDPGMELHLIHYSYGVNSTEKGDLSSESTVSRIRTEHFPLTLESARPSHTSQYLCASSPRTGYPGNTIYFGEGSWLTVV.

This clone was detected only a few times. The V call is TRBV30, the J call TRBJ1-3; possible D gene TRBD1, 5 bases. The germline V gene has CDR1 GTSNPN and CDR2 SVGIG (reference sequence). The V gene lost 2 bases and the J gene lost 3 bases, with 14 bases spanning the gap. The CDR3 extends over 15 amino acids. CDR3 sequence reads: CAWSPGLTLGNTIYF. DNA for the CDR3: TGTGCCTGGAGTCCGGGACTAACCCTTGGAAACACCATATATTTT.

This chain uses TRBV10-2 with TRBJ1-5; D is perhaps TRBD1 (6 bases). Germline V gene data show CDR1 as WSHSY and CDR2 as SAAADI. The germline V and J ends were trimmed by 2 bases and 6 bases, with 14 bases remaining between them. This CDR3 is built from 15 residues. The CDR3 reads CASSELRGVSQPQHF. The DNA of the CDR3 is TGCGCCAGCAGTGAGCTCAGGGGAGTAAGTCAGCCCCAGCATTTT.

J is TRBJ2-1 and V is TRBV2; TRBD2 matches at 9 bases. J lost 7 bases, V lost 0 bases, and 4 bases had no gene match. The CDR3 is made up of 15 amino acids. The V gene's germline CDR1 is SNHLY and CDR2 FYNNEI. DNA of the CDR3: TGTGCCAGCAGTGAAGCCCCGGGACTAGCTAATGAGCAGTTCTTC. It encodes CASSEAPGLANEQFF. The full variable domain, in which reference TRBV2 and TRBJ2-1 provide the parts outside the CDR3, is EPEVTQTPSHQVTQMGQEVILRCVPISNHLYFYWYRQILGQKVEFLVSFYNNEISEKSEIFDDQFSVERPDGSNFTLKIRSTKLEDSAMYFCASSEAPGLANEQFFGPGTRLTVL.

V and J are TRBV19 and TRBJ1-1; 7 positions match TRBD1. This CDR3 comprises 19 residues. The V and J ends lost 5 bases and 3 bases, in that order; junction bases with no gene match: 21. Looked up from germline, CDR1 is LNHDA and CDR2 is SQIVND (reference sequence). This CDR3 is CASSYLRGTGAGYDTEAFF. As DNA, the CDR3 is TGTGCCAGTAGTTACCTCAGGGGGACGGGGGCCGGTTACGACACTGAAGCTTTCTTT.

CDR3 in DNA: TGTGCCAGCAGTTTCAGGGGCCCGAACACCGGGGAGCTGTTTTTT. Translating gives CASSFRGPNTGELFF. The chain employs TRBV27 and TRBJ2-2, with a weak D call TRBD1 (6 bases). There are 15 residues in the CDR3. CDR1 is MNHEY, CDR2 SMNVEV, per germline (reference sequence). Trimming took 3 bases from V and 0 from J, leaving 8 bases between them.

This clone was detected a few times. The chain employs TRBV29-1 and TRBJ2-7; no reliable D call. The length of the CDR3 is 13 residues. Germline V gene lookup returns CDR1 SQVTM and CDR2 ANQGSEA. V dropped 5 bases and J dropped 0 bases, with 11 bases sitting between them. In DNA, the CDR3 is TGCAGCGTTCGTCCCGGGTACTCCTACGAGCAGTACTTC. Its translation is CSVRPGYSYEQYF.

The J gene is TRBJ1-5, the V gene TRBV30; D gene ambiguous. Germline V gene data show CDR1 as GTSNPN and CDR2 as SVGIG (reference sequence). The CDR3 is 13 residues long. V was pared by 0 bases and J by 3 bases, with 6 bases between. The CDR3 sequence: CAWSVRNNQPQHF. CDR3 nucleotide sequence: TGTGCCTGGAGTGTCAGAAACAATCAGCCCCAGCATTTT.

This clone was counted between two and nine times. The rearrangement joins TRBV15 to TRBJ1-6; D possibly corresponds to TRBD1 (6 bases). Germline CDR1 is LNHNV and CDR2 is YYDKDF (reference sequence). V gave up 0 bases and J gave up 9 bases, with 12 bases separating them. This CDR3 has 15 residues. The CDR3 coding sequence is TGTGCCACCAGCAGAGATCTTGTAGGGGGTTCACCCCTCCACTTT. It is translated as CATSRDLVGGSPLHF.

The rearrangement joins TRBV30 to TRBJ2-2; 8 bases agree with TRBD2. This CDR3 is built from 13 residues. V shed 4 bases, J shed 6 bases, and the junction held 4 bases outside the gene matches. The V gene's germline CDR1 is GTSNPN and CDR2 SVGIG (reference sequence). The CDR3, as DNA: TGTGCCTGGACGGGAGGGCCCCCCGGGGAGCTGTTTTTT. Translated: CAWTGGPPGELFF.

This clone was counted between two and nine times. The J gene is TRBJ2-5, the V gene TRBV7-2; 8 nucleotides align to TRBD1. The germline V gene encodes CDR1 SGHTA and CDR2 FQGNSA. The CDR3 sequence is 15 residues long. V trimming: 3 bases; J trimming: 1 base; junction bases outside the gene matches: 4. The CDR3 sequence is CASSFGGQGQETQYF. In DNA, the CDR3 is TGTGCCAGCAGCTTCGGAGGACAGGGCCAAGAGACCCAGTACTTC.

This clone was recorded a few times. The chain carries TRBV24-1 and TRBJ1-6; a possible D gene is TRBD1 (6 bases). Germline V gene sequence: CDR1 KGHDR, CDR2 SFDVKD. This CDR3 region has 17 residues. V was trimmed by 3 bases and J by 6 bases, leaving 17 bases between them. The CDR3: CATSDPEGGGFNSPLHF. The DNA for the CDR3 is TGTGCCACCAGTGATCCCGAGGGGGGAGGGTTTAATTCACCCCTCCACTTT.

CDR3 nucleotide sequence: TGTGCCAGCAGCGATATCTTAGCGGGAGGGCCGGAGACCCAGTACTTC. It translates to CASSDILAGGPETQYF. The chain uses TRBV3-1 (or the pseudogene TRBV3-2) and TRBJ2-5; 11 bases are a match to TRBD2. The CDR3 sequence is 16 residues long. Germline values: CDR1 LGHDT, CDR2 YNNKEL (reference sequence). The ends lost 5 bases at V and 5 bases at J; junction bases unmatched: 10.

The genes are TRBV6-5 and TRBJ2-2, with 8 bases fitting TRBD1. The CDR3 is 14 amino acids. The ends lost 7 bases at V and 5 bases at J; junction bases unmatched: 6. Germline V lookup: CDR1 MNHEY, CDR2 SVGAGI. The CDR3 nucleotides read TGTGCCAGCACCCGGACAGGGACAACCGGGGAGCTGTTTTTT. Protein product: CASTRTGTTGELFF.

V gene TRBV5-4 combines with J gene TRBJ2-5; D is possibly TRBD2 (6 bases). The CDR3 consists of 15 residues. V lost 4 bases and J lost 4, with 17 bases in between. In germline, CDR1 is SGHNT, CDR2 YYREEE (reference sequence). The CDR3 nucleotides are TGTGCCAGCAGCCCGGAGGCGGGGTTGGCAGAGACCCAGTACTTC. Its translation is CASSPEAGLAETQYF.